In this sample, the clone carrying this TCR beta chain turned up a few times. Its antigen remains unidentified. The data were taken from a study of glioma-infiltrating T cells. Overall study findings and caveats: Tissue-blood divergence was below expectation in non-neoplastic patients, above in gliomas. CDR3 overlap between tissue and blood was very small.

The iRepertoire nested amplicon-rescue multiplex PCR amplified TCR alpha and beta CDR3s from RNA. For one-step reverse transcription and amplification, about 90-450 ng of tissue mRNA or PBMC total RNA was used. TCRdb processed the multiplex PCR reads anew with MiXCR; each CDR3 protein has one entry. The table includes around 97,000 distinct CDR3 sequences, about 28% detected once. Sequencing used glioma tissue, nonneoplastic brain tissue, or PBMCs (not recorded which). The TCR comes from a human donor with low-grade glioma or glioblastoma, undergoing nonglioma brain surgery, or in good health (not recorded which).

CDR3 nucleotide sequence: TGTGCCAGCAGCTCACCTCCGGGACAGGGATCAGATACGCAGTATTTT. Amino acid sequence: CASSSPPGQGSDTQYF. V gene TRBV11-2 combines with J gene TRBJ2-3; TRBD1 agrees at 9 bases. The CDR3 has 16 amino acids. V dropped 4 bases and J dropped 4; count of bases not matched to a gene: 9. The germline gives CDR1 SGHAT, CDR2 FQNNGV. Combining the CDR3 with reference TRBV11-2 and TRBJ2-3 gives the whole variable domain EAGVAQSPRYKIIEKRQSVAFWCNPISGHATLYWYQQILGQGPKLLIQFQNNGVVDDSQLPKDRFSAERLKGVDSTLKIQPAKLEDSAVYLCASSSPPGQGSDTQYFGPGTRLTVL.